A selection of T cell receptor beta chains follows, all from one sample in a study of response to subunit inactivated influenza vaccine. TCRdb ran MiXCR on the RT-PCR reads and lists one entry per CDR3 protein. The table records 500,000 to 550,000 distinct CDR3 sequences, less than 7.5% of them present only once. The sequences come from PBMCs from blood, collected around 25 months after vaccination. The receptors shown here come from a man aged 45-69 years who received an inactivated influenza vaccine. CDR3s leave out the opening cysteine and the closing phenylalanine or tryptophan. Each record gives: V gene, CDR3 protein.

V: TRBV5-5
CDR3: ASSPDQAGGPHQETQY

V: TRBV20-1
CDR3: SASRPDGELV

V: TRBV5-5
CDR3: ASSVHLTGAGQETQY

V: TRBV5-1
CDR3: ASSLLSFLGTSGTYNEQF

V: TRBV5-6
CDR3: ASSSAPGQVNTEAF

V: TRBV12-3/TRBV12-4
CDR3: AITPPGKGNEQF

V: TRBV29-1
CDR3: SATDMASYNEQF

V: TRBV12-3/TRBV12-4
CDR3: ASSKGVNTEAF

V: TRBV20-1
CDR3: SANNRVLVETQY

V: TRBV20-1
CDR3: SARIGTGSNEQF

V: TRBV20-1
CDR3: SATRDRAETQY

V: TRBV11-2
CDR3: ASSVIIENEQF

V: TRBV12-3/TRBV12-4
CDR3: ASSPVPTDTQY

V: TRBV20-1
CDR3: SARDGGSGNQPQH

V: TRBV20-1
CDR3: SAPTHSYEQY

V: TRBV20-1
CDR3: SEEDRVKNIQY

V: TRBV6-1
CDR3: ASSVIGTRGNEQF

V: TRBV7-9
CDR3: ASTLAGVKETQY

V: TRBV6-5
CDR3: ASSYSVGDRRTY

V: TRBV29-1
CDR3: SEARGQGETQY

V: TRBV10-3
CDR3: AIMGTGGEGNEQF

V: TRBV6-1
CDR3: ASHFLAGGSKRPTY

V: TRBV12-3/TRBV12-4
CDR3: ASSLTRFGEQY

V: TRBV3-1
CDR3: ASSNPATAGNTIY

V: TRBV20-1
CDR3: SARVGWKTQY

V: TRBV12-3/TRBV12-4
CDR3: ASSFGQENSPLH

V: TRBV20-1
CDR3: SASLPWETQY

V: TRBV9
CDR3: ASSGGTYNSPLH

V: TRBV4-3
CDR3: ASSQVWGGGITEAF

V: TRBV27
CDR3: ASSPLGDNSNQPQH

V: TRBV20-1
CDR3: SARRGNSRYNEQF

V: TRBV20-1
CDR3: SAERLSYEQY

V: TRBV7-9
CDR3: ASSADFNSYEQY

V: TRBV20-1
CDR3: SAQSKTSGPQETQY

V: TRBV20-1
CDR3: SARGRGDSEAF

V: TRBV25-1
CDR3: ASGPGTNQETQY

V: TRBV5-1
CDR3: ASRVGGRYVVETQY

V: TRBV12-3/TRBV12-4
CDR3: ASRIGTYGYT

V: TRBV29-1
CDR3: SVLLVTTQY

V: TRBV27
CDR3: ASSSEIRGNQPQH

V: TRBV10-3
CDR3: AISDTGTSYGYT

V: TRBV12-3/TRBV12-4
CDR3: ASSFNRGSVSGANVLT

V: TRBV24-1
CDR3: ATSGPGTGDTGELF

V: TRBV4-1
CDR3: ASSLRQGNTIY

V: TRBV12-3/TRBV12-4
CDR3: ASSRTAGYQPQH

V: TRBV12-3/TRBV12-4
CDR3: ASSFRVIAGQGETQY

V: TRBV20-1
CDR3: SARVVDGNTEAF

V: TRBV11-2
CDR3: ASSLRQGRETQY

V: TRBV20-1
CDR3: SALRTGGGYEQY

V: TRBV29-1
CDR3: SVEAVAGRGKGYT